Shown below are 8 T cell receptor beta chains from a single sample sequenced in a study of beta chain features in type 1 diabetes. Expressed TCRB transcripts were sequenced, since all the RNA that had been isolated was reverse transcribed. Data came from immunoSEQ multiplex PCR; TCRdb stores just in-frame clones and leaves some out. This table has 220,000 or so clones, about 70% appearing once. The sequencing input was naive CD4+ T cells from blood. These receptors came from a man aged 25-40 years in good health.

The chain employs TRBV4-1 and TRBJ1-1; D ambiguous. V lost 0 bases to trimming and J lost 5 bases, with 10 bases between them. Germline V gene sequence: CDR1 MGHRA, CDR2 YSYEKL. The CDR3 totals 14 residues. CDR3 loop: CASSQDQRRTEAFF. The CDR3 DNA reads TGCGCCAGCAGCCAAGATCAGAGGAGGACTGAAGCTTTCTTT.

The chain carries TRBV19 and TRBJ1-2; D is unresolved. In germline, CDR1 is LNHDA, CDR2 SQIVND (reference sequence). The CDR3 runs 12 residues. Trimming stripped 6 bases from V and 2 bases from J, with 7 bases between. The CDR3 bases are TGTGCCAGTAGGCAGGCCAACTATGGCTACACCTTC. Residues: CASRQANYGYTF.

The rearrangement links TRBV11-2 to TRBJ1-1; D gene uncertain. V lost 0 bases and J 8 bases, leaving 10 bases between the germline ends. This CDR3 is built from 13 residues. Germline CDR1 reads SGHAT; CDR2 reads FQNNGV. CDR3 sequence reads: CASSLDLPTEAFF. The CDR3 DNA reads as TGTGCCAGCAGCTTAGATCTTCCGACCGAAGCTTTCTTT.

On this clone: A read error may produce the germline difference seen at one junction end. V usage is TRBV7-6 and J usage is TRBJ2-1; 10 bases are shared with TRBD1. The CDR3 is 14 residues long. CDR1 is SGHVS, CDR2 FNYEAQ, per germline. The CDR3 is CASSLAGQGSAWIF. The CDR3 DNA reads TGTGCCAGCAGCTTAGCGGGACAGGGGTCGGCATGGATCTTC.

The rearrangement links TRBV4-3 to TRBJ2-1; D not certain. The germline V gene has CDR1 LGHNA and CDR2 YSLEER. This CDR3 contains 14 residues. V shed 0 bases and J shed 3 bases, with 6 bases lying between them. Here the CDR3 reads CASSQDAFYNEQFF. CDR3 in DNA: TGCGCCAGCAGCCAAGACGCCTTCTACAATGAGCAGTTCTTC.

The genes are TRBV14 and TRBJ2-1; D not resolved. CDR1 and CDR2 from the germline V gene are SGHDN and FVKESK. The CDR3 has 14 residues. V lost 2 bases to trimming and J lost 6 bases, with 11 bases between them. The CDR3 reads CASSQLSGGNEQFF. The CDR3 region has the DNA TGTGCCAGCAGCCAACTCTCGGGCGGCAATGAGCAGTTCTTC.

CDR3: CSVHTGRTDTQYF. CDR3 nucleotides: TGCAGCGTTCATACGGGCCGCACAGATACGCAGTATTTT. The V and J genes are TRBV29-1 and TRBJ2-3, with D unresolved. The CDR3 is made up of 13 amino acids. The V end lost 5 bases, the J end lost 1 base, and 10 bases lay between the germline ends. Per germline, CDR1 SQVTM and CDR2 ANQGSEA.

The chain carries TRBV7-2 and TRBJ2-6; the match to TRBD1 covers 7 bases. The CDR3 runs 18 residues. Germline values: CDR1 SGHTA, CDR2 FQGNSA. Germline trimming cut 6 bases from V and 0 bases from J; bases unmatched to any gene: 11. The CDR3 sequence: CASSPLPGQSSGANVLTF. CDR3 DNA: TGTGCCAGCAGTCCCCTGCCGGGACAGAGCTCTGGGGCCAACGTCCTGACTTTC.